The sequence of this T cell receptor (beta chain) was determined in a study of low-dose radiotherapy and immunotherapy resistance in tumors. At the level of the study: Doses of 0.5 Gy per fraction every 2 weeks, totaling 6.5 Gy, went to Cohort 1. A total of 13 Gy over 26 weeks was given to Cohort 2 as 1 Gy per fraction every two weeks. Intravenous administration to patients comprised nivolumab at 240 mg every two weeks and ipilimumab at 1 mg/kg every six weeks.

The CDR3 spans 15 residues. Germline loops: CDR1 MNHNS, CDR2 SASEGT. The junction had 7 bases not matched to a gene; V was cut back by 5 bases and J by 5 bases. Inclusion covered patients whose advanced solid tumors lacked tumor-infiltrating lymphocytes. cDNA synthesis used a TRAV/TRBV-specific primer set for both chains. TCRs underwent approximately 20 PCR cycles of amplification with a constant-region primer and V-primer adapter. TCRdb re-derived calls from the reads in MiXCR, one entry per CDR3 protein. The repertoire holds nearly 7,500 distinct CDR3 sequences, 80% to 90% seen once, with about 5.9% in the top ten.

The TCR sequence derives from a human donor with advanced metastatic prostate, ovarian, gallbladder or colorectal cancer (not recorded which). This table probably holds off-target reads from a library built for another chain. The chain carries TRBV6-1 and TRBJ1-5; 9 bases are shared with TRBD1. In nucleotides, the CDR3 is TGTGCCAGCAGTTACCCGGGACAGGGCCATCAGCCCCAGCATTTT. It encodes CASSYPGQGHQPQHF.